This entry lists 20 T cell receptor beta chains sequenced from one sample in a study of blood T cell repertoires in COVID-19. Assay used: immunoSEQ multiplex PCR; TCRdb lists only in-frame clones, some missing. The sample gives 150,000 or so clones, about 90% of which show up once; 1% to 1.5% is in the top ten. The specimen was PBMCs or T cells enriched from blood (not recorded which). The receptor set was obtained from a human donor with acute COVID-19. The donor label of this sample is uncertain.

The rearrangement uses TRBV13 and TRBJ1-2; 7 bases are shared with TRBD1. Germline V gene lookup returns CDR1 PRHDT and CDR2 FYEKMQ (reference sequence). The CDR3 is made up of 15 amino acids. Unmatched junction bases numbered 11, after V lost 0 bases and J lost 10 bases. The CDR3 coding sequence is TGTGCCAGCAGCTTAGGACCTCGGCAGGGGGAAGACTACACCTTC. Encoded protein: CASSLGPRQGEDYTF. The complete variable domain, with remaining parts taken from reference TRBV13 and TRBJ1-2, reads AAGVIQSPRHLIKEKRETATLKCYPIPRHDTVYWYQQGPGQDPQFLISFYEKMQSDKGSIPDRFSAQQFSDYHSELNMSSLELGDSALYFCASSLGPRQGEDYTFGSGTRLTVV.

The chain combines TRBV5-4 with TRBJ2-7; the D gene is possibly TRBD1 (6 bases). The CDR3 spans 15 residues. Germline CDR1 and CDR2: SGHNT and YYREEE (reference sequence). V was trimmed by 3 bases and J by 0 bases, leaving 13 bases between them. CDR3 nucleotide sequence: TGTGCCAGCAGCTCAATGGCAGGGGCCTCCTACGAGCAGTACTTC. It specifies CASSSMAGASYEQYF.

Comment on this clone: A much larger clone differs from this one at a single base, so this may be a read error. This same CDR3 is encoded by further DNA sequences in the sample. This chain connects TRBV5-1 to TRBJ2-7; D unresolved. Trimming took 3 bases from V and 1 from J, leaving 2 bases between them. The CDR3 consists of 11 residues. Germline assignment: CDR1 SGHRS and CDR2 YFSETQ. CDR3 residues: CASSSSYEQYF. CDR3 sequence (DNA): TGCGCCAGCAGCTCATCCTACGAGCAGTACTTC. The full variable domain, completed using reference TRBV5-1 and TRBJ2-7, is KAGVTQTPRYLIKTRGQQVTLSCSPISGHRSVSWYQQTPGQGLQFLFEYFSETQRNKGNFPGRFSGRQFSNSRSEMNVSTLELGDSALYLCASSSSYEQYFGPGTRLTVT.

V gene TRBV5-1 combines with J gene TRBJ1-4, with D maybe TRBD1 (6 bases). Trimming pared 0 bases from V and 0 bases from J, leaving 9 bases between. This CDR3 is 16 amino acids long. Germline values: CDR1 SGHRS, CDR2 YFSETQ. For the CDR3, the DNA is TGCGCCAGCAGCTTGGCCGGACAGCCAACTAATGAAAAACTGTTTTTT. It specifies CASSLAGQPTNEKLFF.

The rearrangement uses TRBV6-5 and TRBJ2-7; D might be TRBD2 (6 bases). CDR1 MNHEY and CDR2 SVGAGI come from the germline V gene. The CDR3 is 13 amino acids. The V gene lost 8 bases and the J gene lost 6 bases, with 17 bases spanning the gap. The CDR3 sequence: CASQPGLSREQYF. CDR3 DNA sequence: TGTGCCAGCCAACCGGGACTCTCTCGCGAGCAGTACTTC.

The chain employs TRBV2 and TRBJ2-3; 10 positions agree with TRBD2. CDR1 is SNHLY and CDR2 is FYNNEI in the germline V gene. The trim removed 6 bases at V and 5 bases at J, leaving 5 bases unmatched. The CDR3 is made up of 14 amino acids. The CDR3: CASRVAGGRDTQYF. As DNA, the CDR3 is TGTGCCAGCAGGGTAGCGGGGGGTAGAGATACGCAGTATTTT.

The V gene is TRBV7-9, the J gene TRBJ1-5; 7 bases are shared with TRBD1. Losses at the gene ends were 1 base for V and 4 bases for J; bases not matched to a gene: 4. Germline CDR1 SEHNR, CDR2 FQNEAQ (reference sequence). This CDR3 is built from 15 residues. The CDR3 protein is CASSLGDSVNQPQHF. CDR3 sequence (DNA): TGTGCCAGCAGCTTAGGGGACAGTGTAAATCAGCCCCAGCATTTT.

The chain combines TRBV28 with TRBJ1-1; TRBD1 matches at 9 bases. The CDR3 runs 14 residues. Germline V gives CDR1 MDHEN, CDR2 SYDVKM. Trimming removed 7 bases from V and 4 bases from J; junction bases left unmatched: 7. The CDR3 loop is CASTLGQGPTEAFF. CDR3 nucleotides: TGTGCCAGCACTCTGGGACAGGGCCCCACTGAAGCTTTCTTT.

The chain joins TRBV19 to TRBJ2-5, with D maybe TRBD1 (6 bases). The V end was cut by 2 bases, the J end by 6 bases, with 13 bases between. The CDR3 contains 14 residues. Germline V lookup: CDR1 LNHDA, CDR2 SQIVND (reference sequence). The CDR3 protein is CASSIQGQGKTQYF. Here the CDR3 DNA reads TGTGCCAGTAGTATACAAGGGCAGGGGAAGACCCAGTACTTC.

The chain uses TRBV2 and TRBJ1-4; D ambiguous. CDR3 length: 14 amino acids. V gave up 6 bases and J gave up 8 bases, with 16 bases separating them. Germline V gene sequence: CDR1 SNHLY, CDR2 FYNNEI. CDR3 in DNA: TGTGCCAGCAGCCCGCGAGGGCTGGGGGAAAAACTGTTTTTT. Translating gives CASSPRGLGEKLFF.

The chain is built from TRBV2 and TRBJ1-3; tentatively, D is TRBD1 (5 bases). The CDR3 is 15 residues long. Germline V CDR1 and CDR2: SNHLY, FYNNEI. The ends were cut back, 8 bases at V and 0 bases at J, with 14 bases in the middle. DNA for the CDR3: TGTGCCAGCGGGAGGAGGGGCCACTCTGGAAACACCATATATTTT. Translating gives CASGRRGHSGNTIYF.

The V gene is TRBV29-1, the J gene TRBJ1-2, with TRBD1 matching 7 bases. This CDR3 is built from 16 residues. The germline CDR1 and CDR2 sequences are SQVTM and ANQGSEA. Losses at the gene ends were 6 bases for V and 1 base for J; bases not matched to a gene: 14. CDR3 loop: CSVPVHGQAFNYGYTF. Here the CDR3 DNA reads TGCAGCGTCCCCGTGCACGGACAGGCGTTTAACTATGGCTACACCTTC.

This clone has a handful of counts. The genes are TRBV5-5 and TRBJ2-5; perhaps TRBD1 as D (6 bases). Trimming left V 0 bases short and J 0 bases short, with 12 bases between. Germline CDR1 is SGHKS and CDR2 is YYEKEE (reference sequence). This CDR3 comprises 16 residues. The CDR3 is CASSLGGRGYQETQYF. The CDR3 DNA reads TGTGCCAGCAGCTTGGGGGGAAGGGGGTACCAAGAGACCCAGTACTTC.

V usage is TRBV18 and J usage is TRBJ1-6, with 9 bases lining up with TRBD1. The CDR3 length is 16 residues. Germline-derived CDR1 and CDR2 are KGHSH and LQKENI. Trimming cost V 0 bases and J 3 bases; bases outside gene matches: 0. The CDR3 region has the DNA TGTGCCAGCTCACCACCGACAGGGGGCTATAATTCACCCCTCCACTTT. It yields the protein CASSPPTGGYNSPLHF.

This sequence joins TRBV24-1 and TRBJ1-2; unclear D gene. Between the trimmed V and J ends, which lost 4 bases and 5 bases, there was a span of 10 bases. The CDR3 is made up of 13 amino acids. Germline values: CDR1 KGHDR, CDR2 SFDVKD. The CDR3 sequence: CATSEGALYGYTF. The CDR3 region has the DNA TGTGCCACCAGTGAGGGAGCTTTGTATGGCTACACCTTC.

The CDR3 reads CASSKTGPGMEAFF. Here the CDR3 DNA reads TGTGCCAGTAGTAAAACAGGGCCTGGGATGGAAGCTTTCTTT. V usage is TRBV19 and J usage is TRBJ1-1, with a tentative D call TRBD1 (6 bases). CDR1 LNHDA and CDR2 SQIVND come from the germline V gene (reference sequence). V was clipped by 4 bases and J by 8 bases, with 17 bases between them. The CDR3 contains 14 residues.

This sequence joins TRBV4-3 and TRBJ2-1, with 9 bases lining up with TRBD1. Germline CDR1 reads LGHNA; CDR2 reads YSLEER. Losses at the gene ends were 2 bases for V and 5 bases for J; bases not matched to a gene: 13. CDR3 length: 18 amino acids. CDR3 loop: CASSQQPRDRVAHNEQFF. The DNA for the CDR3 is TGCGCCAGCAGCCAACAACCCCGGGACAGGGTAGCGCACAATGAGCAGTTCTTC.

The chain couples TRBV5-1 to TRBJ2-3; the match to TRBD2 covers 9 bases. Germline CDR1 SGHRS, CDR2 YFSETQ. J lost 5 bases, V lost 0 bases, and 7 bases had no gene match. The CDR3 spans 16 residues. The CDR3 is CASSLAASGTGDTQYF. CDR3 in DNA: TGCGCCAGCAGCTTGGCGGCTAGCGGGACGGGAGATACGCAGTATTTT.

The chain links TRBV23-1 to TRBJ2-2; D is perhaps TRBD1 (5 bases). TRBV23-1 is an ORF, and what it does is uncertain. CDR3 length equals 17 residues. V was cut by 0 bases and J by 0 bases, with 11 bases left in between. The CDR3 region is CASSQSSRGPNTGELFF. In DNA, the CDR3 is TGCGCCAGCAGTCAATCGAGTAGGGGCCCGAACACCGGGGAGCTGTTTTTT.

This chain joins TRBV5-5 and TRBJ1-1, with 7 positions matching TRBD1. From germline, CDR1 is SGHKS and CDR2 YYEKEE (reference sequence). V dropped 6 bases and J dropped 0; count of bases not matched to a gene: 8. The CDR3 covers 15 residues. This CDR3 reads CASTTYDRVNTEAFF. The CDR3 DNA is TGTGCCAGCACCACCTACGACAGGGTGAACACTGAAGCTTTCTTT.